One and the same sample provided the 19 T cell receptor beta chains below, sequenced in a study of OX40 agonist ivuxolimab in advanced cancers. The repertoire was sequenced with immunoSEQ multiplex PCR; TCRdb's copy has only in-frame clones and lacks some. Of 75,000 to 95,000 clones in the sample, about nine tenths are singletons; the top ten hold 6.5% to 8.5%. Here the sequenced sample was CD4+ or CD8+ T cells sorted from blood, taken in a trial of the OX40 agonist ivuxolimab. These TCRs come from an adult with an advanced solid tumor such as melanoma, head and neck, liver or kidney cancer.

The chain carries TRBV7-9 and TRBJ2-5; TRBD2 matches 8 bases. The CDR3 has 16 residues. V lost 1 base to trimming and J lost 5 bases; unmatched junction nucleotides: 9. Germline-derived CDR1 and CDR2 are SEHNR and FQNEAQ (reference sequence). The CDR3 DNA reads TGTGCCAGCAGCTTAGTAGCCGCACCGGGGGGGGAGACCCAGTACTTC. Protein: CASSLVAAPGGETQYF.

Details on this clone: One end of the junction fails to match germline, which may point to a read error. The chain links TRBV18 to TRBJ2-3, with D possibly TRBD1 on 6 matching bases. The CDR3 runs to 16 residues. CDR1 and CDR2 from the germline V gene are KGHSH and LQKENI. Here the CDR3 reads CASSPIAGASTDAQYF. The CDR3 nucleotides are TGTGCCAGCTCACCAATTGCAGGGGCTAGCACAGATGCGCAGTATTTT.

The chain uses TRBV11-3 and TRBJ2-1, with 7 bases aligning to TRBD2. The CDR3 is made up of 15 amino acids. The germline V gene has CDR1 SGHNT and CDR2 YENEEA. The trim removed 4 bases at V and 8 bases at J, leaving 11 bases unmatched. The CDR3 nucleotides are TGTGCCAGCAGCTCCGCCGGCGGGAGCGATGATGAGCAGTTCTTC. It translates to CASSSAGGSDDEQFF.

CDR3 amino acids: CASSQDPGRLQETQYF. CDR3 DNA: TGCGCCAGCAGCCAAGACCCGGGACGGCTACAAGAGACCCAGTACTTC. This rearrangement joins TRBV4-1 to TRBJ2-5, with D possibly called TRBD1 or TRBD2 (5 bases each). Trimming left V 0 bases short and J 2 bases short, with 13 bases between. The V gene's germline CDR1 is MGHRA and CDR2 YSYEKL. The CDR3 has 16 amino acids.

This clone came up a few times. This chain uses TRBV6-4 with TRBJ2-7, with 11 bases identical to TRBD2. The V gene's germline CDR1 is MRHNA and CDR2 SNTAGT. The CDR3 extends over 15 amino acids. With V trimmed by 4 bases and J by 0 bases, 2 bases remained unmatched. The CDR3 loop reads CASSAGTSGSYEQYF. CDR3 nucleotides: TGTGCCAGCAGTGCCGGGACTAGCGGCTCCTACGAGCAGTACTTC.

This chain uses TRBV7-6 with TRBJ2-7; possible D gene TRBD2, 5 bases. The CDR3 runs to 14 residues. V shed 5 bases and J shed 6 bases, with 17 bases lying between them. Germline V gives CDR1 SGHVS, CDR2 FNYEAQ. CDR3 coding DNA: TGTGCCAGCAGCCCCCTGGGGAGACTAATCGAGCAGTACTTC. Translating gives CASSPLGRLIEQYF. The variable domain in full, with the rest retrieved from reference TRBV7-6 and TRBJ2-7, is GAGVSQSPRYKVTKRGQDVALRCDPISGHVSLYWYRQALGQGPEFLTYFNYEAQQDKSGLPNDRFSAERPEGSISTLTIQRTEQRDSAMYRCASSPLGRLIEQYFGPGTRLTVT.

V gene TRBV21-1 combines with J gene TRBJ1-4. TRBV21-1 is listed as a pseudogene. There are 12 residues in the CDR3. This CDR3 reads CASSKVGGKLFF. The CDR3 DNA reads TGTGCCAGCAGCAAAGTGGGGGGGAAACTGTTTTTT.

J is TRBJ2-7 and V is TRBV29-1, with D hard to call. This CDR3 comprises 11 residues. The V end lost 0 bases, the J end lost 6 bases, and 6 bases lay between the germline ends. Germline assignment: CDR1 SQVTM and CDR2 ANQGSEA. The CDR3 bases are TGCAGCGTTGAAGATCTGGGCGAGCAGTACTTC. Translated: CSVEDLGEQYF.

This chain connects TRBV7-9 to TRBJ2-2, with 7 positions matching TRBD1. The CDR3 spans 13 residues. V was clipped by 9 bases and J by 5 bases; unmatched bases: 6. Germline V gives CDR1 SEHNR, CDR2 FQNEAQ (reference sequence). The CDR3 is CASQQGETGELFF. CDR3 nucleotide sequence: TGTGCCAGTCAGCAGGGGGAGACCGGGGAGCTGTTTTTT.

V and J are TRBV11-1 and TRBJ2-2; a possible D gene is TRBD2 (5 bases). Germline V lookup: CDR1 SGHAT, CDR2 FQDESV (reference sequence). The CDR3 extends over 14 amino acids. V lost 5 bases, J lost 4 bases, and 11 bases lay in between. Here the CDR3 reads CASSEEVITGELFF. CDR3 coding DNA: TGTGCCAGCAGCGAGGAGGTAATCACCGGGGAGCTGTTTTTT.

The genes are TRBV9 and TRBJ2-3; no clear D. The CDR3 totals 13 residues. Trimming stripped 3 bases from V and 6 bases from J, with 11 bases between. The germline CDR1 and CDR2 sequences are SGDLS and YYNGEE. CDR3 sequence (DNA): TGTGCCAGCAGCGGACTTCTGGGGGATACGCAGTATTTT. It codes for CASSGLLGDTQYF.

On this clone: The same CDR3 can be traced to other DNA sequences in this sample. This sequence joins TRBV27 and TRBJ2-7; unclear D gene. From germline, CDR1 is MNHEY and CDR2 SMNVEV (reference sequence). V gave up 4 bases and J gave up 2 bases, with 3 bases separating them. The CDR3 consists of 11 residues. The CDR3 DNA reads TGTGCCAGCAGTTCGACCTACGAGCAGTACTTC. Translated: CASSSTYEQYF.

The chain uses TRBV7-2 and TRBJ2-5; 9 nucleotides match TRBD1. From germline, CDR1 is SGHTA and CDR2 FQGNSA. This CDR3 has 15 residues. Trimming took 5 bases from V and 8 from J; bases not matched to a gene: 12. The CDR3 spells CASSPSTGQGSTQYF. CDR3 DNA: TGTGCCAGCAGCCCTTCGACGGGACAGGGCTCAACCCAGTACTTC.

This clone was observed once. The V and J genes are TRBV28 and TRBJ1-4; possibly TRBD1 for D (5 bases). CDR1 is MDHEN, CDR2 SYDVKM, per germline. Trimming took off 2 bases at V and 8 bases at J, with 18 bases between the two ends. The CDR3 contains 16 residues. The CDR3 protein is CASSLPGSERTEKLFF. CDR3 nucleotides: TGTGCCAGCAGTTTACCGGGTTCGGAGAGGACAGAAAAACTGTTTTTT. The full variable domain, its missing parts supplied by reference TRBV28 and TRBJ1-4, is DVKVTQSSRYLVKRTGEKVFLECVQDMDHENMFWYRQDPGLGLRLIYFSYDVKMKEKGDIPEGYSVSREKKERFSLILESASTNQTSMYLCASSLPGSERTEKLFFGSGTQLSVL.

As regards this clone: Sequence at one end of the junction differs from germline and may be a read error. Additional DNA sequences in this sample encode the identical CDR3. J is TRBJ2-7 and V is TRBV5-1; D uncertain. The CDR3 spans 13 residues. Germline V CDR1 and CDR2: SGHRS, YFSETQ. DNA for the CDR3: TGTGCCAGCAGCTTGGAAGCCGTGGGGGAGCAGTACTTC. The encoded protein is CASSLEAVGEQYF.

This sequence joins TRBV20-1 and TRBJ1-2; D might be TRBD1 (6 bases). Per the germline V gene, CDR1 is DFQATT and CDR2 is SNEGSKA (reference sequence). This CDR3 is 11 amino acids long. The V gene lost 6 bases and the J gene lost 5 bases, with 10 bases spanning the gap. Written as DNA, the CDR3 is TGCAGTGCGGAAACAGGGTATGGCTACACCTTC. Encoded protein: CSAETGYGYTF.

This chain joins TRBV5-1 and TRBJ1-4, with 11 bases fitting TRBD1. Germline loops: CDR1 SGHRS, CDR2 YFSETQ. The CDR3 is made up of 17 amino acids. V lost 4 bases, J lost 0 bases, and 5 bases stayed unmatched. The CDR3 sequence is CASSGGQGATTNEKLFF. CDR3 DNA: TGCGCCAGCAGCGGAGGACAGGGGGCGACAACTAATGAAAAACTGTTTTTT.

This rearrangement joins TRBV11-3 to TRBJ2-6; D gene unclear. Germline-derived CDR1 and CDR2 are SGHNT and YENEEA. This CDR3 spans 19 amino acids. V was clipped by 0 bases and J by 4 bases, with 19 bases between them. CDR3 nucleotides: TGTGCCAGCAGCTTAGATGGGAATAGTCCTTCGACAGGGGCCAACGTCCTGACTTTC. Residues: CASSLDGNSPSTGANVLTF.

The CDR3 DNA reads as TGTGCCAGCAGTTACGACAGGGACCATAACTATGGCTACACCTTC. This translates into CASSYDRDHNYGYTF. J is TRBJ1-2 and V is TRBV6-5; the match to TRBD1 covers 7 bases. Germline V lookup: CDR1 MNHEY, CDR2 SVGAGI. Losses at the gene ends were 2 bases for V and 1 base for J; bases not matched to a gene: 4. CDR3 length: 15 residues.